This is a list of T cell receptor beta chains from one sample in a study of human T cells and chemical hapten exposure. TCRdb passed the RACE reads through MiXCR, listing each CDR3 protein once. The sample has roughly 84,000 distinct CDR3 sequences; 11% are singletons. The material was whole blood, obtained in connection with sensitization to the hapten diphenylcyclopropenone (DPC). All receptors come from a woman aged 45-60 years with alopecia areata. Some clones in this sample may be carry-over from other donors' samples. The CDR3 runs from the conserved cysteine through the conserved F or W. The D gene is left open where the match is weak. The listing skips clone size in some rows; elsewhere it reads once, few, many or a size class.

j_call v_call d_call cdr3_length clone_size cdr3_aa cdr3_nt
TRBJ1-1 TRBV3-1 - 16 many CASSQDRGATNTEAFF TGTGCCAGCAGCCAAGATCGGGGGGCTACGAACACTGAAGCTTTCTTT
TRBJ1-3 TRBV6-5 - 14 many CASSYSNRRNTIYF TGTGCCAGCAGTTACTCGAACAGAAGAAACACCATATATTTT
TRBJ2-1 TRBV7-2 - 17 many CASSSAGVGGLGNEQFF TGTGCCAGCAGCTCCGCAGGAGTGGGGGGCTTAGGGAATGAGCAGTTCTTC
TRBJ2-3 TRBV4-2 TRBD2 18 - CASSQARGTSPSTDTQYF TGTGCCAGCAGCCAAGCTCGAGGGACTAGCCCTAGCACAGATACGCAGTATTTT
TRBJ2-3 TRBV7-9 TRBD2 16 - CASSSPLAGGTDTQYF TGTGCCAGCAGCTCCCCCCTCGCGGGAGGGACAGATACGCAGTATTTT
TRBJ2-7 TRBV14 TRBD1 13 - CASSQDRTGQQYF TGTGCCAGCAGCCAAGATCGGACAGGGCAGCAGTACTTC
TRBJ2-1 TRBV7-3 - 12 many CASSLKRNEQFF TGTGCCAGCAGCTTAAAGCGGAACGAGCAGTTCTTC
TRBJ2-7 TRBV27 - 15 - CASSLYPPSSYEQYF TGTGCCAGCAGTTTATATCCCCCAAGCTCCTACGAGCAGTACTTC
TRBJ1-1 TRBV27 - 15 many CASSQNSWVNTEAFF TGTGCCAGCAGTCAAAACTCCTGGGTGAACACTGAAGCTTTCTTT
TRBJ2-2 TRBV18 - 16 many CASSPGRQLNTGELFF TGTGCCAGCTCACCAGGACGACAGCTCAACACCGGGGAGCTGTTTTTT
TRBJ2-2 TRBV2 - 15 few CASGGRTANTGELFF TGTGCCAGCGGGGGGCGAACGGCGAACACCGGGGAGCTGTTTTTT
TRBJ1-5 TRBV6-2/TRBV6-3 - 16 - CASSIREGALNQPQHF TGTGCCAGCAGCATCAGGGAAGGAGCCCTCAATCAGCCCCAGCATTTT
TRBJ2-7 TRBV12-3/TRBV12-4 - 14 many CASSLRGTSYEQYF TGTGCCAGCAGTTTAAGAGGGACCTCCTACGAGCAGTACTTC
TRBJ2-6 TRBV11-2 - 15 many CASSPTASGANVLTF TGTGCCAGCAGCCCCACGGCCTCTGGGGCCAACGTCCTGACTTTC
TRBJ2-3 TRBV7-9 - 17 few CASSLAPSATSTDTQYF TGTGCCAGCAGCCTCGCCCCTAGCGCCACTAGCACAGATACGCAGTATTTT
TRBJ1-1 TRBV7-9 - 14 many CASSFQQGGTEAFF TGTGCCAGCAGCTTTCAACAGGGCGGAACTGAAGCTTTCTTT
TRBJ2-7 TRBV19 - 15 many CASTPGTSIPYEQYF TGTGCCAGTACCCCCGGGACTTCGATCCCCTACGAGCAGTACTTC
TRBJ1-2 TRBV5-1 - 16 many CASSLSFDGTNYGYTF TGCGCCAGCAGCTTGTCTTTTGACGGAACTAACTATGGCTACACCTTC
TRBJ2-1 TRBV7-2 - 15 many CASSSAGPSYNEQFF TGTGCCAGCAGCTCCGCCGGCCCGTCCTACAATGAGCAGTTCTTC
TRBJ2-1 TRBV5-4 - 11 many CAFSSYNEQFF TGTGCCTTTAGCTCCTACAATGAGCAGTTCTTC
TRBJ1-1 TRBV11-2 - 13 many CASSLGLNTEAFF TGTGCCAGCAGCTTAGGTCTGAACACTGAAGCTTTCTTT
TRBJ2-1 TRBV29-1 - 10 many CSAESTDQFF TGCAGCGCCGAGAGCACAGATCAGTTCTTC